The source of this T cell receptor (beta chain) is a study of blood T cells in healthy people across ages. General study findings and limits: Expanded clonotype shifts may have been confounded, as the donors had an unknown CMV status. Comparison with aged donors showed that long-lived donors had more naive CD4+ cells and higher diversity.

The sample holds a few counts of this clonotype. Its antigen is as yet unknown. For the second PCR, which ran for roughly 7 to 11 cycles, a sample-barcoded 5' primer and a J-beta primer mix were used. Sequencing recovered at least 2.5 million CDR3-containing paired-end reads from each sample. TCRdb re-derived calls from the 5' RACE reads in MiXCR, one entry per CDR3 protein. The table has over a million distinct CDR3 sequences, about 45% seen once; the top ten hold approximately 4.1%. Germline V gene data show CDR1 as SGHRS and CDR2 as YFSETQ. J was trimmed by 3 bases and V by 4 bases; bases with no gene match: 10. The CDR3 covers 16 residues.

What was sequenced was blood. The chain carries TRBV5-1 and TRBJ2-5; 9 bases are a match to TRBD1. The source of this sequence is a woman in her late teens or twenties in good health. DNA of the CDR3: TGCGCCAGCAGCGACGGACAGGGGTGGTACGAAGAGACCCAGTACTTC. Encoded protein: CASSDGQGWYEETQYF.